This T cell receptor (beta chain) was recovered during a study of blood T cell repertoires in COVID-19. Turning to the study itself: Acute-phase and convalescent COVID-19 samples originated in the United States, Italy and Spain.

V lost 0 bases, J lost 8 bases, and 9 bases stayed unmatched. Germline loops: CDR1 SGHRS, CDR2 YFSETQ. This CDR3 has 16 residues. Original processing notes: Reference gene primers were amplified, and this amplification served to estimate nucleated cell counts. Generated by immunoSEQ multiplex PCR, the TCRdb table keeps only in-frame clones and is missing some. Clone size and V and J calls were adopted from that table, with D and trimming inferred from the DNA. Of roughly 410,000 clones detected, over 75% appear once; the ten largest clones hold roughly 1.6%. Patients in Seattle were enrolled during active infection, then followed longitudinally.

The chain has TRBV5-1 and TRBJ1-4; 8 nucleotides agree with TRBD1. Source material: peripheral blood. The source of this sequence is a middle-aged woman with COVID-19, enrolled during active disease. CDR3 amino acids: CASSLGQGARGEKLFF. The CDR3 nucleotides read TGCGCCAGCAGCTTGGGCCAGGGGGCGAGAGGGGAAAAACTGTTTTTT.